Below are 25 T cell receptor beta chains sequenced from a single sample in a study of blood T cell repertoires in COVID-19. Some clones are missing from TCRdb's copy, which holds only in-frame ones; the method was immunoSEQ multiplex PCR. The sample includes about 280,000 clones, around four fifths seen only once; the top ten take 7.5% to 10%. The sequenced material came from peripheral blood. These receptors all stem from a woman between 45 and 60 years old who had recovered from COVID-19.

The chain is built from TRBV27 and TRBJ1-4; D ambiguous. Germline CDR1 MNHEY, CDR2 SMNVEV (reference sequence). There are 14 residues in the CDR3. The ends were cut back, 4 bases at V and 2 bases at J, with 8 bases in the middle. This chain's CDR3 is CASSYSGTNEKLFF. DNA of the CDR3: TGTGCCAGCAGTTACAGTGGGACTAATGAAAAACTGTTTTTT. Full variable domain (remainder filled in from reference TRBV27 and TRBJ1-4): EAQVTQNPRYLITVTGKKLTVTCSQNMNHEYMSWYRQDPGLGLRQIYYSMNVEVTDKGDVPEGYKVSRKEKRNFPLILESPSPNQTSLYFCASSYSGTNEKLFFGSGTQLSVL.

The chain combines TRBV4-3 with TRBJ1-4; D not resolved. CDR3 length: 14 residues. V shed 0 bases and J shed 4 bases, with 6 bases lying between them. CDR1 and CDR2 (germline): LGHNA, YSLEER. The CDR3 loop reads CASSQDSVNEKLFF. The DNA for the CDR3 is TGCGCCAGCAGCCAAGACAGCGTTAATGAAAAACTGTTTTTT.

The rearrangement uses TRBV4-2 and TRBJ1-3; a possible D gene is TRBD1 (5 bases). CDR1 is LGHNA and CDR2 is YNFKEQ in the germline V gene. V was trimmed by 0 bases and J by 0 bases, leaving 9 bases between them. CDR3 length equals 16 residues. The CDR3 region has the DNA TGTGCCAGCAGCCAAGACTCCGGGGGCTCTGGAAACACCATATATTTT. It is translated as CASSQDSGGSGNTIYF.

The chain links TRBV7-3 to TRBJ2-1, with D maybe TRBD1 (5 bases). Germline V lookup: CDR1 SGHTA, CDR2 FQGTGA. CDR3 size: 15 residues. The V and J ends lost 3 bases and 6 bases respectively, with 15 bases between them. The DNA of the CDR3 is TGTGCCAGCAGCTTGAGTGGCGTAAGGGGCAATGAGCAGTTCTTC. It yields the protein CASSLSGVRGNEQFF.

The chain links TRBV27 to TRBJ2-1; 7 bases map to TRBD1. The CDR3 is made up of 14 amino acids. Unmatched junction bases numbered 14, after V lost 7 bases and J lost 11 bases. The germline V gene has CDR1 MNHEY and CDR2 SMNVEV (reference sequence). The CDR3 DNA reads as TGTGCCAGCAACCGCCGGGACAGTTTCTCTAAGCAGTTCTTC. Its protein is CASNRRDSFSKQFF.

This clone was picked up a small number of times. The rearrangement links TRBV7-2 to TRBJ2-7, with D tentatively TRBD1 (6 bases). In germline, CDR1 is SGHTA, CDR2 FQGNSA. The ends were cut back, 2 bases at V and 4 bases at J, with 9 bases in the middle. This CDR3 is built from 13 residues. This CDR3 reads CASSLRGWYEQYF. In DNA, the CDR3 is TGTGCCAGCAGCTTAAGGGGGTGGTACGAGCAGTACTTC.

V usage is TRBV5-1 and J usage is TRBJ2-3; TRBD1 is a possible D gene (5 bases). Trimming cost V 0 bases and J 4 bases, with 15 bases left between them. CDR1 SGHRS and CDR2 YFSETQ come from the germline V gene. There are 16 residues in the CDR3. CDR3 nucleotide sequence: TGCGCCAGCAGCTTGGTGAAGGGGCGCATGTCAGATACGCAGTATTTT. Its translation: CASSLVKGRMSDTQYF.

The chain joins TRBV7-9 to TRBJ2-7, with TRBD1 matching over 8 bases. Germline values: CDR1 SEHNR, CDR2 FQNEAQ (reference sequence). The CDR3 extends over 15 amino acids. V was pared by 2 bases and J by 0 bases, with 3 bases of the junction left unmatched. Here the CDR3 reads CASSLTGGASYEQYF. In nucleotides, the CDR3 is TGTGCCAGCAGCTTAACAGGGGGAGCCTCCTACGAGCAGTACTTC.

The chain links TRBV10-3 to TRBJ1-5; TRBD1 is a possible D gene (6 bases). The CDR3 runs to 14 residues. V lost 5 bases to trimming and J lost 2 bases, with 10 bases between them. Germline V gene lookup returns CDR1 ENHRY and CDR2 SYGVKD. The CDR3 bases are TGTGCCATCAGTCCAGGGGAGCGCAATCAGCCCCAGCATTTT. It translates to CAISPGERNQPQHF.

The V and J genes are TRBV5-1 and TRBJ1-3; 7 nucleotides agree with TRBD1. Looked up from germline, CDR1 is SGHRS and CDR2 is YFSETQ. V shed 0 bases, J shed 0 bases, and the junction held 6 bases outside the gene matches. The CDR3 contains 17 residues. The DNA of the CDR3 is TGCGCCAGCAGCTTGGGAAAGGACAGGAGCTCTGGAAACACCATATATTTT. Protein sequence: CASSLGKDRSSGNTIYF.

The rearrangement links TRBV9 to TRBJ1-4, with D perhaps TRBD1 (5 bases). The V and J ends lost 0 bases and 7 bases respectively, with 13 bases between them. The germline V gene has CDR1 SGDLS and CDR2 YYNGEE. This CDR3 comprises 15 residues. The CDR3 DNA reads as TGTGCCAGCAGCGTAGGTCAGGGAAGGGGTGAAAAACTGTTTTTT. It specifies CASSVGQGRGEKLFF.

V gene TRBV6-2 or TRBV6-3 combines with J gene TRBJ2-4; 7 bases align to TRBD1. Germline assignment: CDR1 MNHEY and CDR2 SVGEGT. V shed 6 bases and J 3 bases; nucleotides not matched to a gene: 5. The CDR3 covers 14 residues. The CDR3 region has the DNA TGTGCCAGCAGCCAACCAGGGGGCAAAAACATTCAGTACTTC. Translated, it gives CASSQPGGKNIQYF.

The chain joins TRBV6-1 to TRBJ2-7; 11 bases agree with TRBD1. Germline-derived CDR1 and CDR2 are MNHNS and SASEGT. J was trimmed by 4 bases and V by 1 base; bases with no gene match: 3. The CDR3 contains 15 residues. The CDR3 sequence is CASSEGGQGAYEQYF. CDR3 DNA sequence: TGTGCCAGCAGTGAAGGAGGACAGGGGGCATACGAGCAGTACTTC.

As for this clone: Other DNA sequences in the same sample also yield this CDR3. The chain links TRBV11-3 to TRBJ2-2; possibly TRBD1 for D (7 bases). There are 14 residues in the CDR3. Trimming cost V 4 bases and J 5 bases, with 11 bases left between them. The germline CDR1 and CDR2 sequences are SGHNT and YENEEA. DNA of the CDR3: TGTGCCAGCAGCTCAGGGGGGAGAACCGGGGAGCTGTTTTTT. It codes for CASSSGGRTGELFF.

This chain uses TRBV28 with TRBJ1-1, with TRBD1 identical over 8 bases. This CDR3 contains 15 residues. With V trimmed by 5 bases and J by 2 bases, 7 bases remained unmatched. CDR1 is MDHEN and CDR2 is SYDVKM in the germline V gene. CDR3 protein: CASSGSGQVNTEAFF. DNA of the CDR3: TGTGCCAGCAGTGGCTCGGGACAGGTCAACACTGAAGCTTTCTTT. The entire variable domain, with the rest obtained from reference TRBV28 and TRBJ1-1, is as follows: DVKVTQSSRYLVKRTGEKVFLECVQDMDHENMFWYRQDPGLGLRLIYFSYDVKMKEKGDIPEGYSVSREKKERFSLILESASTNQTSMYLCASSGSGQVNTEAFFGQGTRLTVV.

The table lists this clone with a count of one. CDR3 bases: TGTGCCACCAGTGAGTCGGGACAGGGGAGCGGTCAGCCCCAGCATTTT. Amino acid sequence: CATSESGQGSGQPQHF. The rearrangement uses TRBV24-1 and TRBJ1-5, with TRBD1 identical over 10 bases. The ends lost 4 bases at V and 6 bases at J; junction bases unmatched: 8. There are 16 residues in the CDR3. In germline, CDR1 is KGHDR, CDR2 SFDVKD.

The chain is built from TRBV6-5 and TRBJ1-2; D gene uncertain. The CDR3 covers 15 residues. V dropped 2 bases and J dropped 5 bases, with 15 bases sitting between them. Germline V CDR1 and CDR2: MNHEY, SVGAGI. CDR3 bases: TGTGCCAGCAGTTACGACGTCAGAGGAGCTTATGGCTACACCTTC. This codes for CASSYDVRGAYGYTF.

The chain couples TRBV5-1 to TRBJ2-1; 7 bases map to TRBD1. CDR3 length: 14 residues. The ends lost 3 bases at V and 5 bases at J; junction bases unmatched: 5. From germline, CDR1 is SGHRS and CDR2 YFSETQ. In DNA form, the CDR3 reads TGCGCCAGCAGCTCGGACAGGAGCGACAATGAGCAGTTCTTC. It is translated as CASSSDRSDNEQFF. The full variable domain, with the rest looked up from reference TRBV5-1 and TRBJ2-1, is KAGVTQTPRYLIKTRGQQVTLSCSPISGHRSVSWYQQTPGQGLQFLFEYFSETQRNKGNFPGRFSGRQFSNSRSEMNVSTLELGDSALYLCASSSDRSDNEQFFGPGTRLTVL.

This sequence joins TRBV18 and TRBJ2-1; D gene ambiguous. V was cut by 0 bases and J by 7 bases, with 7 bases left in between. Germline-derived CDR1 and CDR2 are KGHSH and LQKENI. This CDR3 comprises 13 residues. The CDR3 spells CASSPPNGNEQFF. In DNA form, the CDR3 reads TGTGCCAGCTCACCACCGAACGGGAATGAGCAGTTCTTC.

This clone was detected a few times. The rearrangement uses TRBV12-3 or TRBV12-4 and TRBJ2-2; 9 nucleotides align to TRBD1. This CDR3 is built from 13 residues. With V trimmed by 7 bases and J by 7 bases, 4 bases remained unmatched. The CDR3 nucleotides are TGTGCCAGCACACAGGGGGCTGGCGGGGAGCTGTTTTTT. Amino acid sequence: CASTQGAGGELFF.

V and J are TRBV4-3 and TRBJ1-6; D is perhaps TRBD1 (6 bases). Germline V gene sequence: CDR1 LGHNA, CDR2 YSLEER. The CDR3 has 16 amino acids. The V end lost 0 bases, the J end lost 8 bases, and 14 bases lay between the germline ends. CDR3 region: CASSQDGSGGHSPLHF. The CDR3, as DNA: TGCGCCAGCAGCCAAGATGGTTCGGGGGGCCATTCACCCCTCCACTTT.

The chain employs TRBV9 and TRBJ2-3; 8 bases align to TRBD1. With V trimmed by 10 bases and J by 2 bases, 9 bases remained unmatched. From germline, CDR1 is SGDLS and CDR2 YYNGEE. The CDR3 length is 14 residues. CDR3 in DNA: TGTGCCTTTTCCGGGACAGGCTACACAGATACGCAGTATTTT. Protein: CAFSGTGYTDTQYF.

V is TRBV19 and J is TRBJ2-2; possible D gene TRBD2, 6 bases. The germline CDR1 and CDR2 sequences are LNHDA and SQIVND (reference sequence). The CDR3 sequence is 14 residues long. Trimming left V 10 bases short and J 4 bases short, with 16 bases between. Here the CDR3 DNA reads TGTGCCACCTCGATTGGGGGAGGCACCGGGGAGCTGTTTTTT. Amino acids: CATSIGGGTGELFF.

The chain joins TRBV4-3 to TRBJ1-2, with TRBD1 identical over 7 bases. The CDR3 spans 14 residues. Germline V gene data show CDR1 as LGHNA and CDR2 as YSLEER. V lost 4 bases to trimming and J lost 4 bases; unmatched junction nucleotides: 6. The CDR3 nucleotides read TGCGCCAGCAGCCCCGGGACAGCAAGCTATGGCTACACCTTC. Translation: CASSPGTASYGYTF.

This CDR3 is CASVQGGNTGELFF. In DNA, the CDR3 is TGTGCCAGCGTCCAGGGTGGAAACACCGGGGAGCTGTTTTTT. The J gene is TRBJ2-2, the V gene TRBV7-9; D perhaps matches TRBD1 (5 bases). Looked up from germline, CDR1 is SEHNR and CDR2 is FQNEAQ (reference sequence). CDR3 length equals 14 residues. Trimming cost V 8 bases and J 2 bases, with 12 bases left between them.